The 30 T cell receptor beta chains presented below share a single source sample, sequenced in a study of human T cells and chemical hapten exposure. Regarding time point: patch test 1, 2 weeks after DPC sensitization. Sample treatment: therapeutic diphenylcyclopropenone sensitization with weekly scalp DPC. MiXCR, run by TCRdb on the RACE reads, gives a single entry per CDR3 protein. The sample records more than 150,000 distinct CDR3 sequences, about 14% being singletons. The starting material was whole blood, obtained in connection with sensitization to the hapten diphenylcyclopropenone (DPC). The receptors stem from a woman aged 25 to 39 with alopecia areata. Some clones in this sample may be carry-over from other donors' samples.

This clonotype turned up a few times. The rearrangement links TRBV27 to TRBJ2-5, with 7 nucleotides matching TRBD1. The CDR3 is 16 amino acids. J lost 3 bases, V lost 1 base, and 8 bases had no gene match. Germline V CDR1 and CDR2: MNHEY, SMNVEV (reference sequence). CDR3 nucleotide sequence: TGTGCCAGCAGTTTATATGGTCGACAGGGTAAAGAGACCCAGTACTTC. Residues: CASSLYGRQGKETQYF.

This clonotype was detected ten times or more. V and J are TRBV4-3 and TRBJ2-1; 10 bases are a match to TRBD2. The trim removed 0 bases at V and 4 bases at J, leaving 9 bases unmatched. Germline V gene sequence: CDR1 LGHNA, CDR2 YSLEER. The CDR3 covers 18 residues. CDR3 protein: CASSQDRGAGGLYNEQFF. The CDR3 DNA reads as TGCGCCAGCAGCCAAGATCGGGGAGCGGGGGGGCTATACAATGAGCAGTTCTTC.

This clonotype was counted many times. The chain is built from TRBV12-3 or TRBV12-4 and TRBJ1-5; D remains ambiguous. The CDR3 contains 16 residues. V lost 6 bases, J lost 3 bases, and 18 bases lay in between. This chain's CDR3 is CASSLLQTETNQPQHF. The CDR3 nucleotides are TGTGCCAGCAGCCTCCTACAGACGGAAACCAATCAGCCCCAGCATTTT.

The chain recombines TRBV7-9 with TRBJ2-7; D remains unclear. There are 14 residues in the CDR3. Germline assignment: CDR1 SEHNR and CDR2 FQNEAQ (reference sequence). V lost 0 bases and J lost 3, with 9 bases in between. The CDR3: CASSLAGLIYEQYF. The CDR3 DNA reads TGTGCCAGCAGCTTAGCAGGGCTAATCTACGAGCAGTACTTC.

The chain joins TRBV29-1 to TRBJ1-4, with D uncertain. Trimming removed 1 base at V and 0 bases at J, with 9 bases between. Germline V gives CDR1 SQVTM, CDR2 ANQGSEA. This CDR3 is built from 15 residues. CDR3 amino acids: CSVEAYPTTNEKLFF. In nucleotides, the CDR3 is TGCAGCGTTGAAGCCTACCCAACAACTAATGAAAAACTGTTTTTT. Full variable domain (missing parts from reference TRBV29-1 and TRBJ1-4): SAVISQKPSRDICQRGTSLTIQCQVDSQVTMMFWYRQQPGQSLTLIATANQGSEATYESGFVIDKFPISRPNLTFSTLTVSNMSPEDSSIYLCSVEAYPTTNEKLFFGSGTQLSVL.

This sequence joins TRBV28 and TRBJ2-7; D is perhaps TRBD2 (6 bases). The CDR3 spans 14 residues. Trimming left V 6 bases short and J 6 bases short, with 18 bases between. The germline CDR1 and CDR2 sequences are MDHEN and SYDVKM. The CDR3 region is CASSIRLVPGEQYF. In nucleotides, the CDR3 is TGTGCCAGCAGCATCCGACTAGTCCCGGGCGAGCAGTACTTC.

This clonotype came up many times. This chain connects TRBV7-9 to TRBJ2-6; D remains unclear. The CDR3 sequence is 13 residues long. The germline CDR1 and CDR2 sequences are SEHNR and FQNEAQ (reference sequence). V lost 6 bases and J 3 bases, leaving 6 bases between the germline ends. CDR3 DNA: TGTGCCAGCAGTCAAGGTGGGGCCAACGTCCTGACTTTC. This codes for CASSQGGANVLTF.

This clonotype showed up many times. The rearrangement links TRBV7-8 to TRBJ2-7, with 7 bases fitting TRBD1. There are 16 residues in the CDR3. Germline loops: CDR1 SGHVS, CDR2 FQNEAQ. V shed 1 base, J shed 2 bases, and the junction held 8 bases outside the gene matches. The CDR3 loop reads CASSLGYRGPTYEQYF. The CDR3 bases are TGTGCCAGCAGCTTAGGGTACAGGGGCCCTACCTACGAGCAGTACTTC.

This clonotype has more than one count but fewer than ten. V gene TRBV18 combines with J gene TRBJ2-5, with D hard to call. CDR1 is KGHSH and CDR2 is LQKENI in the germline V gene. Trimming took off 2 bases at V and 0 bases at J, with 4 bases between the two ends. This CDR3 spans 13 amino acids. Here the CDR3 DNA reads TGTGCCAGCTCACCAGGGCACCAAGAGACCCAGTACTTC. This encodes CASSPGHQETQYF.

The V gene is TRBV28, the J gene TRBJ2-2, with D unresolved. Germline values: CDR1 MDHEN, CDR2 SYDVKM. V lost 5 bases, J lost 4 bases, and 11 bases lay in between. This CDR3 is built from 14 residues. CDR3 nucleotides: TGTGCCAGCAGTGTCCTCCACTCCACCGGGGAGCTGTTTTTT. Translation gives CASSVLHSTGELFF.

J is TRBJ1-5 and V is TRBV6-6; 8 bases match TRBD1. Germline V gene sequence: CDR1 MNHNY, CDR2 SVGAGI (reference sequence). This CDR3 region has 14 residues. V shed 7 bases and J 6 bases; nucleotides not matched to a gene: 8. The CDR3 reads CASTVTGGPQPQHF. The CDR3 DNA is TGTGCCAGCACAGTAACAGGGGGGCCTCAGCCCCAGCATTTT.

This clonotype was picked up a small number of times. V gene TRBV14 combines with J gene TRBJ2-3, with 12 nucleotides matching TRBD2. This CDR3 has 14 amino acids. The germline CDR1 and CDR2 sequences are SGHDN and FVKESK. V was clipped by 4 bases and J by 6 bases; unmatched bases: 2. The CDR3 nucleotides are TGTGCCAGCAGCCCTAGCGGGGGGGGCGATACGCAGTATTTT. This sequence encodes CASSPSGGGDTQYF.

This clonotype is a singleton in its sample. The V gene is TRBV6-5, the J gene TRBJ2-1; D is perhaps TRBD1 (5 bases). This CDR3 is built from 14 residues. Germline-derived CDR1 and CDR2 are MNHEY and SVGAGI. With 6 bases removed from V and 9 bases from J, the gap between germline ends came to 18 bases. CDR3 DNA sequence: TGTGCCAGCAGCCAAGGGGTAGGGGCCCGTGAGCAGTTCTTC. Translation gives CASSQGVGAREQFF.

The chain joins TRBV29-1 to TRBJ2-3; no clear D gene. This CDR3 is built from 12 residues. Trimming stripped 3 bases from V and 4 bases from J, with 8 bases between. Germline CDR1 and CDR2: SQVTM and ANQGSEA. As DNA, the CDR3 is TGCAGCGTTGAGTTGGGCGCAGATACGCAGTATTTT. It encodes CSVELGADTQYF.

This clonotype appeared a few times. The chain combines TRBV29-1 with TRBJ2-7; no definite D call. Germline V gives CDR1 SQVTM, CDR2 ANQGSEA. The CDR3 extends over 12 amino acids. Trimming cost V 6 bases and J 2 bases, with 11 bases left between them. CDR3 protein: CSVGPGPYEQYF. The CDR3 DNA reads TGCAGCGTGGGCCCAGGTCCCTACGAGCAGTACTTC.

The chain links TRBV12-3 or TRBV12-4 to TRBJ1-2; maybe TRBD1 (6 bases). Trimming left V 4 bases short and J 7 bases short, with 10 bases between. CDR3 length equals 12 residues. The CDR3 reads CASSSGDAGYTF. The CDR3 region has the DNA TGTGCCAGCAGTTCAGGGGATGCTGGCTACACCTTC.

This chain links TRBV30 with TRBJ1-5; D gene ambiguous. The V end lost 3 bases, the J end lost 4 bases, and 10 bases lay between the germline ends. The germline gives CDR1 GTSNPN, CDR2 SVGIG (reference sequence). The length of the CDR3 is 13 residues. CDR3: CAWSEGPNQPQHF. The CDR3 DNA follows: TGTGCCTGGAGCGAGGGCCCGAATCAGCCCCAGCATTTT.

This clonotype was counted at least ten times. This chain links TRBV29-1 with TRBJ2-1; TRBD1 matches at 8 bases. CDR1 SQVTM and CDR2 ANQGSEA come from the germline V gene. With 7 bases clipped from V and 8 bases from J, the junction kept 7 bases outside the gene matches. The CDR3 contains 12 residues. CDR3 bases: TGCAGCGGGCAGGGGGCGTCTGATGAGCAGTTCTTC. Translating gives CSGQGASDEQFF.

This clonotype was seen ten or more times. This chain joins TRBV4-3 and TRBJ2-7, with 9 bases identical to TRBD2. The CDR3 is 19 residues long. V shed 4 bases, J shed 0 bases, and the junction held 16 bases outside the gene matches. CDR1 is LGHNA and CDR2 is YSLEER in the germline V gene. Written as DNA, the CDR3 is TGCGCCAGCAGCCCATCAGCTGCTAGCGGGGCCGCCAACTCCTACGAGCAGTACTTC. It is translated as CASSPSAASGAANSYEQYF.

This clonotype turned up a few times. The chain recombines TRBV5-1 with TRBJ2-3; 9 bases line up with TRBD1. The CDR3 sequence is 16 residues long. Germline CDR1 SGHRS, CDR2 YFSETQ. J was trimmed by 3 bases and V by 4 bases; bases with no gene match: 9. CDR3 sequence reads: CASSTEWTGATDTQYF. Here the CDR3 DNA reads TGCGCCAGCAGCACTGAATGGACAGGGGCAACAGATACGCAGTATTTT.

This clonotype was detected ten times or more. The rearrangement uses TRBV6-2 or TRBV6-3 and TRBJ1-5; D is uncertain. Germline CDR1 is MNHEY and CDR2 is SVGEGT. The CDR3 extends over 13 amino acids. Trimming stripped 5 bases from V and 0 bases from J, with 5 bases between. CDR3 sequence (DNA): TGTGCCAGCAGTCTTCATAGCAATCAGCCCCAGCATTTT. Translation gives CASSLHSNQPQHF.

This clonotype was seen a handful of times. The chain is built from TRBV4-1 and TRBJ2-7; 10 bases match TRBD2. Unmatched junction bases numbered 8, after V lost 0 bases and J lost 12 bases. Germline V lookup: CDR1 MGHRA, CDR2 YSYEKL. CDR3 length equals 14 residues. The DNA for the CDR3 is TGCGCCAGCAGCCAAGATCCCAGCGGGAGGGCCCGGTACTTC. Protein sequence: CASSQDPSGRARYF.

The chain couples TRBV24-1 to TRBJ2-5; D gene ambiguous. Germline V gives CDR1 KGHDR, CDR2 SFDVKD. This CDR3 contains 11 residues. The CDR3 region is CPRDCQETQYF. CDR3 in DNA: TGTCCTCGAGACTGCCAAGAGACCCAGTACTTC.

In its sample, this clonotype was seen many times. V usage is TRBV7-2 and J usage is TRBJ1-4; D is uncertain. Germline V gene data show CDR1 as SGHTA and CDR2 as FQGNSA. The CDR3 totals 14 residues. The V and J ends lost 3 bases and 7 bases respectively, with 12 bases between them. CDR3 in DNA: TGTGCCAGCAGCTTTATAAGACCGGGTGAAAAACTGTTTTTT. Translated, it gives CASSFIRPGEKLFF.

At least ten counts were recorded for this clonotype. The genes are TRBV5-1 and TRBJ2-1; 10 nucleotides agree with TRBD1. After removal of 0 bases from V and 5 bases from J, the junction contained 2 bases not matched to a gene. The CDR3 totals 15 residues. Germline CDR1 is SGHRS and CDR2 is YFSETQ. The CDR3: CASSLGQGAHNEQFF. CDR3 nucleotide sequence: TGCGCCAGCAGCTTGGGACAGGGGGCCCACAATGAGCAGTTCTTC.

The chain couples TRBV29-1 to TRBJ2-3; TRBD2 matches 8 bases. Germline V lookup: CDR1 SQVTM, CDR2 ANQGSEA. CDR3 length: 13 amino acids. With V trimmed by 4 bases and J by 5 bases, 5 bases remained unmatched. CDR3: CSVASGGIDTQYF. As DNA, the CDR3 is TGCAGCGTTGCGAGCGGGGGTATAGATACGCAGTATTTT.

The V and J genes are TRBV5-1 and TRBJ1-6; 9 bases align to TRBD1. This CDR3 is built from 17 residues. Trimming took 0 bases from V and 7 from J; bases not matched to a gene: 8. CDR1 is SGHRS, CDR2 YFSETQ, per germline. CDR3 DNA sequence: TGCGCCAGCAGCTTGGGGCTCCCGGGGACAGGGAATTCACCCCTCCACTTT. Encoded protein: CASSLGLPGTGNSPLHF.

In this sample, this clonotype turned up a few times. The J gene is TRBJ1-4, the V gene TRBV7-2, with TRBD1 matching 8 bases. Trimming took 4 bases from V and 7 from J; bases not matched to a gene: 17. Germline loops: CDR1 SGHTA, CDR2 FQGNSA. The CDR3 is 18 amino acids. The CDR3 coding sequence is TGTGCCAGCAGCTCTCCAGACGAAGGACAGGGCGGAGGTGAAAAACTGTTTTTT. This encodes CASSSPDEGQGGGEKLFF. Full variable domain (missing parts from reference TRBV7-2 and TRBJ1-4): GAGVSQSPSNKVTEKGKDVELRCDPISGHTALYWYRQSLGQGLEFLIYFQGNSAPDKSGLPSDRFSAERTGGSVSTLTIQRTQQEDSAVYLCASSSPDEGQGGGEKLFFGSGTQLSVL.

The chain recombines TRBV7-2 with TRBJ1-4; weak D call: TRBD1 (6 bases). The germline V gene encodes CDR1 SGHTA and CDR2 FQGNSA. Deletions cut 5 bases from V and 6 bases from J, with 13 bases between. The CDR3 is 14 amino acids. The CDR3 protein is CASSIGQHHEKLFF. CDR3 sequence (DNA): TGTGCCAGCAGCATAGGACAGCATCATGAAAAACTGTTTTTT.

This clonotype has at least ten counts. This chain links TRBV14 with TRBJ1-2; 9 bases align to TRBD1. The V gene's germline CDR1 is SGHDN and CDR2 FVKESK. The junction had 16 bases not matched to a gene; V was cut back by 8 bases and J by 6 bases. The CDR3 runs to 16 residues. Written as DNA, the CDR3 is TGTGCCAGCGGACCAACCGGGACAGGGTCTTTGGATGGCTACACCTTC. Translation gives CASGPTGTGSLDGYTF.